The rows below give T cell receptor beta chains drawn from one sample of a study of CD8+ T cells in alopecia areata. The assay was immunoSEQ multiplex PCR, and TCRdb's table has in-frame clones only and misses some. The sample lists roughly 210,000 clones; less than 45% were seen once. The material was CD4+ T cells sorted from blood, obtained at approximately week 37, from a patient treated with tofacitinib. These receptors came from a human donor with alopecia areata. CDR3s include the opening cysteine and the closing phenylalanine or tryptophan. Fields, in order: clone size, CDR3 length, D gene, V gene, J gene, CDR3 protein, CDR3 DNA. The D gene is left open where the match is weak. Clone size, where shown, is once, few, many, or a class for clones that have expanded.

size: .
length: 16
D: TRBD2
V: TRBV7-3
J: TRBJ2-1
CDR3: CASSLNGRATYNEQFF
DNA: TGTGCCAGCAGCTTAAACGGGAGGGCCACCTACAATGAGCAGTTCTTC

size: medium-sized
length: 15
D: .
V: TRBV28
J: TRBJ2-7
CDR3: CASSLTPRGSYEQYF
DNA: TGTGCCAGCAGTTTAACCCCCAGGGGTTCATACGAGCAGTACTTC

size: .
length: 13
D: .
V: TRBV28
J: TRBJ2-5
CDR3: CASSLGATQTQYF
DNA: TGTGCCAGCAGTTTAGGGGCTACCCAGACCCAGTACTTC

size: .
length: 14
D: .
V: TRBV5-1
J: TRBJ1-2
CDR3: CASSLRTGLYGYTF
DNA: TGCGCCAGCAGCCTCCGAACAGGGCTCTATGGCTACACCTTC

size: few
length: 13
D: .
V: TRBV5-1
J: TRBJ2-3
CDR3: CASSGIGTDTQYF
DNA: TGCGCCAGCAGCGGGATTGGGACAGATACGCAGTATTTT

size: .
length: 16
D: .
V: TRBV7-8
J: TRBJ2-7
CDR3: CASSVEGLRGGYEQYF
DNA: TGTGCCAGCAGCGTCGAAGGACTTCGAGGGGGCTACGAGCAGTACTTC

size: .
length: 14
D: .
V: TRBV2
J: TRBJ1-5
CDR3: CASKAVSNDQPQHF
DNA: TGTGCCAGCAAGGCTGTTTCTAACGATCAGCCCCAGCATTTT

size: few
length: 13
D: .
V: TRBV25-1
J: TRBJ1-2
CDR3: CASSDGRAYGYTF
DNA: TGTGCCAGCAGTGATGGCCGGGCTTATGGCTACACCTTC

size: .
length: 13
D: .
V: TRBV25-1
J: TRBJ1-2
CDR3: CASSGDLGYGYTF
DNA: TGTGCCAGCAGTGGAGACTTGGGCTATGGCTACACCTTC

size: few
length: 12
D: .
V: TRBV18
J: TRBJ1-1
CDR3: CASSRQYTEAFF
DNA: TGTGCCAGCTCCCGACAGTACACTGAAGCTTTCTTT

size: few
length: 14
D: .
V: TRBV19
J: TRBJ2-1
CDR3: CASSSGTQGNEQFF
DNA: TGTGCCAGTAGTTCGGGGACCCAAGGGAATGAGCAGTTCTTC

size: .
length: 13
D: .
V: TRBV30
J: TRBJ2-7
CDR3: CAWRPVNNYKQYF
DNA: TGTGCCTGGAGGCCAGTAAACAACTACAAGCAGTACTTC

size: few
length: 14
D: .
V: TRBV28
J: TRBJ1-1
CDR3: CARDRGRDNTEAFF
DNA: TGTGCCAGGGACCGGGGAAGGGACAACACTGAAGCTTTCTTT

size: .
length: 14
D: TRBD2
V: TRBV29-1
J: TRBJ2-3
CDR3: CSVGLAASTDTQYF
DNA: TGCAGCGTGGGACTAGCGGCTAGCACAGATACGCAGTATTTT

size: many
length: 16
D: TRBD2
V: TRBV2
J: TRBJ2-1
CDR3: CASSLKTSGSGNEQFF
DNA: TGTGCCAGCAGCCTGAAAACTAGCGGGTCTGGCAATGAGCAGTTCTTC

size: .
length: 13
D: .
V: TRBV4-1
J: TRBJ1-1
CDR3: CASSNRVNTEAFF
DNA: TGCGCCAGCAGTAACAGGGTGAACACTGAAGCTTTCTTT

size: .
length: 14
D: .
V: TRBV30
J: TRBJ2-2
CDR3: CAWSYVMNTGELFF
DNA: TGTGCCTGGAGCTACGTCATGAACACCGGGGAGCTGTTTTTT

size: few
length: 14
D: .
V: TRBV18
J: TRBJ2-2
CDR3: CASSPQTGSGELFF
DNA: TGTGCCAGCTCACCACAAACAGGGTCCGGGGAGCTGTTTTTT

size: .
length: 13
D: TRBD1
V: TRBV6-5
J: TRBJ1-2
CDR3: CASSYEGARGYTF
DNA: TGTGCCAGCAGTTACGAGGGGGCTCGAGGCTACACCTTC

size: .
length: 15
D: TRBD1
V: TRBV4-2
J: TRBJ1-5
CDR3: CASSQDPRGREPQHF
DNA: TGTGCCAGCAGCCAAGATCCAAGGGGGCGAGAGCCCCAGCATTTT

size: .
length: 16
D: TRBD2
V: TRBV25-1
J: TRBJ2-1
CDR3: CARNGHGTSSYNEQFF
DNA: TGTGCCAGAAACGGGCACGGGACTAGCTCCTACAATGAGCAGTTCTTC

size: few
length: 11
D: TRBD1
V: TRBV7-9
J: TRBJ1-1
CDR3: CASSKDREAFF
DNA: TGTGCCAGCAGCAAGGACAGGGAAGCTTTCTTT

size: few
length: 13
D: TRBD1
V: TRBV7-2
J: TRBJ2-5
CDR3: CASNPGQTETQYF
DNA: TGTGCCAGCAACCCGGGACAGACAGAGACCCAGTACTTC

size: few
length: 11
D: .
V: TRBV6-5
J: TRBJ2-5
CDR3: CASQRSETQYF
DNA: TGTGCCAGCCAGCGATCGGAGACCCAGTACTTC

size: .
length: 13
D: TRBD1
V: TRBV30
J: TRBJ1-5
CDR3: CAWRSQGARGQHF
DNA: TGTGCCTGGAGGTCACAGGGGGCGCGGGGCCAGCATTTT